This is a list of T cell receptor beta chains from one sample in a study of T cells expressing NK-cell markers. For each CDR3 protein, TCRdb gives one entry from its re-call of the 5' RACE reads, without DNA. The sample has approximately 460,000 distinct CDR3 sequences; the top ten hold approximately 6.8%. Sequenced sample: blood T cells: a sorted CD56 or NKG2C T cell subset, CD4+ or CD8+ T cells, or bulk PBMC T cells (not recorded which). Every receptor here comes from a woman between 18 and 69 years old in good health. The CDR3 runs from the conserved cysteine through the conserved F or W.

len	v_gene	j_gene	CDR3aa
15	TRBV7-2	TRBJ2-3	CASPLRGGSGDTQYF
14	TRBV3-1	TRBJ2-2	CASSQEGGTGELFF
13	TRBV5-5	TRBJ1-6	CASSLVRISPLHF
14	TRBV29-1	TRBJ1-1	CSVEEQTGNTEAFF
14	TRBV5-1	TRBJ2-7	CASSPDRGRYEQYF
14	TRBV9	TRBJ2-5	CASSVGTVGETQYF
15	TRBV2	TRBJ2-1	CASRPGSFSSNEQFF
13	TRBV4-1	TRBJ2-1	CASSQERPEEQFF
13	TRBV10-3	TRBJ2-2	CAISDRGTGELFF
15	TRBV7-2	TRBJ2-5	CASSLAGGPVETQYF
14	TRBV11-3	TRBJ2-5	CASSFHGGGETQYF
15	TRBV12-3/TRBV12-4	TRBJ2-3	CASSSTQDPTDTQYF
12	TRBV29-1	TRBJ2-1	CSVEIAGGEQFF
14	TRBV19	TRBJ2-1	CASTTGAGDNEQFF
12	TRBV6-2/TRBV6-3	TRBJ1-5	CASTQRGTGQHF
15	TRBV11-2	TRBJ2-5	CASSSGGASRETQYF
14	TRBV5-1	TRBJ2-5	CATSQGQGQETQYF
15	TRBV6-1	TRBJ1-1	CASSADRVMNTEAFF
15	TRBV10-3	TRBJ2-5	CAISEGGTPKETQYF
18	TRBV15	TRBJ2-3	CATSRVRGGRGYMDTQYF
13	TRBV11-2	TRBJ2-7	CASSSELAGVSYF
13	TRBV29-1	TRBJ1-4	CSAVPQGGGKLFF
15	TRBV20-1	TRBJ2-1	CSARGIIWGGNEQFF
14	TRBV12-3/TRBV12-4	TRBJ1-5	CASTPGGRDQPQHF
15	TRBV4-3	TRBJ2-7	CASSQDLQGRYEQYF
13	TRBV28	TRBJ1-2	CASSLCRAYGYTF
15	TRBV6-1	TRBJ2-1	CASSPGTSRGNEQFF
14	TRBV6-2/TRBV6-3	TRBJ2-1	CASSPPRLAGGQFF
16	TRBV15	TRBJ2-1	CATSSITGGLNDEQFF
15	TRBV12-3/TRBV12-4	TRBJ2-7	CASSLGGTSGYEQYF
15	TRBV11-2	TRBJ1-4	CASSLDGSHEEKLFF
16	TRBV2	TRBJ2-3	CASSDFSRKPADTQYF
14	TRBV27	TRBJ1-5	CASSPTGTGQPQHF
13	TRBV28	TRBJ2-1	CASWGPGDNEQFF
16	TRBV28	TRBJ2-1	CASSSPWGTENNEQFF
12	TRBV29-1	TRBJ1-2	CSVGPTSYGYTF
20	TRBV7-3	TRBJ1-6	CASSLTGQGLMSSYNSPLHF
16	TRBV11-2	TRBJ1-1	CASSLVTGGAGTEAFF
15	TRBV6-5	TRBJ2-5	CASSFGAGGLETQYF